This T cell receptor beta chain is drawn from a study of blood T cell repertoires in COVID-19. Under the authors' procedure: From reference gene primer amplification, estimates of nucleated cell counts were derived. Assay: immunoSEQ multiplex PCR; the TCRdb copy retains only in-frame clones and omits some. For V, J and clone size, that table is used; D and trimming come from the DNA. The repertoire holds about 200,000 clones, with approximately 80% as singletons. Recruitment covered under 25 US areas and drew participants whose ages spanned roughly 18 to 89 years. Cohort placement rested on clinical history that participants reported themselves. Sequencing was performed on PBMCs or T cells enriched from blood (not recorded which). This clonotype originated in a woman between 35 and 50 years old with acute COVID-19.

The CDR3 protein is CASSRSGIYGYTF. The CDR3 DNA reads TGTGCCAGCAGCCGGTCCGGTATCTATGGCTACACCTTC. The chain uses TRBV12-3 or TRBV12-4 and TRBJ1-2, with D unresolved. The CDR3 totals 13 residues. Trimming took off 6 bases at V and 4 bases at J, with 12 bases between the two ends.